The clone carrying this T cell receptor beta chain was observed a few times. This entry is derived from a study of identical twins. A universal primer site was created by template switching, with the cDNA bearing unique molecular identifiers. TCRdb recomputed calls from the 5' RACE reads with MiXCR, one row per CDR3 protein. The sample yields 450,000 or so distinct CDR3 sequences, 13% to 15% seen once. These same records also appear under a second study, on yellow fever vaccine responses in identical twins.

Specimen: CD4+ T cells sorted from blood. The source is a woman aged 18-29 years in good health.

In DNA, the CDR3 is TGTGCCAGCAGCCCCCCCCGTGGGAGCACGAGACTCTCTGGAAACACCATATATTTT. It encodes CASSPPRGSTRLSGNTIYF. V and J are TRBV11-1 and TRBJ1-3; unclear D gene. Trimming took off 5 bases at V and 0 bases at J, with 23 bases between the two ends. Germline V gene lookup returns CDR1 SGHAT and CDR2 FQDESV (reference sequence). The CDR3 has 19 amino acids.